The rows below give T cell receptor beta chains drawn from one sample of a study of post-analysis software for immune sequencing data. TCRdb processed the PCR reads anew with MiXCR; each CDR3 protein has one entry. The sample shows 600,000 to 700,000 distinct CDR3 sequences, about 60% of them seen only once. The sequenced sample consisted of blood. Every receptor here comes from a girl aged 2-10 years with multiple sclerosis. The CDR3 runs from the conserved cysteine through the conserved F or W. A D gene is named only where the DNA matches it firmly. Expanded clones get a size class; other rows say once, few or many, or leave the size out.

clone size	D gene	V gene	J gene	CDR3 protein	CDR3 DNA
many	-	TRBV6-2/TRBV6-3	TRBJ2-7	CASSYWRGSHEAYEQYF	TGTGCCAGCAGTTACTGGAGGGGATCTCACGAGGCCTACGAGCAGTACTTC
-	-	TRBV6-5	TRBJ2-4	CASSGRGAKNIQYF	TGTGCCAGCAGTGGCAGGGGAGCCAAAAACATTCAGTACTTC
once	-	TRBV5-1	TRBJ1-1	CASSLEGMATEAFF	TGCGCCAGCAGCCTAGAAGGAATGGCCACTGAAGCTTTCTTT
-	-	TRBV7-2	TRBJ2-6	CASSLVGQGSGANVLTF	TGTGCCAGCAGCTTAGTAGGCCAAGGCTCTGGGGCCAACGTCCTGACTTTC
-	TRBD1	TRBV10-3	TRBJ2-3	CAISHSGTETDTQYF	TGTGCCATCAGCCATTCCGGGACAGAGACAGATACGCAGTATTTT
-	TRBD2	TRBV4-2	TRBJ2-4	CASSQAGLAGGPGGNIQYF	TGTGCCAGCAGCCAAGCAGGTCTAGCGGGAGGGCCAGGGGGAAACATTCAGTACTTC
-	-	TRBV11-2	TRBJ2-3	CASSSVDLLDTQYF	TGTGCCAGCAGCTCCGTGGACCTATTAGATACGCAGTATTTT
-	TRBD1	TRBV29-1	TRBJ1-1	CSVETGGATEAFF	TGCAGCGTTGAGACAGGGGGGGCGACTGAAGCTTTCTTT
-	-	TRBV7-2	TRBJ1-6	CASTTGGSGNSPLHF	TGTGCCAGCACCACGGGCGGGTCGGGGAATTCACCCCTCCACTTT
once	-	TRBV6-6	TRBJ2-7	CASSPGLGGPYEQYF	TGTGCCAGCAGTCCCGGGTTGGGGGGGCCCTACGAGCAGTACTTC
-	-	TRBV10-3	TRBJ2-1	CAISWDGANEQFF	TGTGCCATCAGCTGGGACGGTGCAAATGAGCAGTTCTTC
few	-	TRBV28	TRBJ2-5	CASSSGAQETQYF	TGTGCCAGCAGTTCGGGGGCCCAAGAGACCCAGTACTTC
-	-	TRBV5-1	TRBJ2-3	CASSRETGADTQYF	TGCGCCAGCAGCCGAGAGACAGGCGCAGATACGCAGTATTTT
-	-	TRBV7-9	TRBJ2-2	CSSSPKSYRGELFF	TGTTCCAGCAGCCCAAAGTCGTATCGCGGGGAGCTGTTTTTT
few	-	TRBV11-2	TRBJ2-7	CASSLGGPREQYF	TGTGCCAGCAGCTTAGGGGGGCCGCGGGAGCAGTACTTC
-	-	TRBV7-3	TRBJ2-1	CASSRGVATYNEQFF	TGTGCCAGCAGCAGGGGAGTGGCTACCTACAATGAGCAGTTCTTC
-	-	TRBV20-1	TRBJ2-4	CSALHSTRGTNQYF	TGCAGTGCTCTCCATTCGACTAGGGGAACCAATCAGTACTTC
few	TRBD2	TRBV29-1	TRBJ2-5	CSADGGRNPGETQYF	TGCAGCGCCGACGGCGGGAGGAACCCAGGGGAGACCCAGTACTTC
-	-	TRBV7-2	TRBJ1-4	CASSLVTGLNKNEKRFF	TGTGCCAGCAGCTTAGTAACAGGGTTGAATAAGAATGAAAAACGGTTTTTT
few	TRBD2	TRBV6-2/TRBV6-3	TRBJ2-3	CASSPRWAGGRDTQYF	TGTGCCAGCAGTCCCCGCTGGGCGGGGGGGCGAGATACGCAGTATTTT
-	-	TRBV20-1	TRBJ1-2	CSASEGRRNYGYTF	TGTAGTGCTAGCGAGGGACGCAGGAACTATGGCTACACCTTC
-	-	TRBV20-1	TRBJ2-5	CSARRPPETQYF	TGCAGTGCTAGAAGACCACCGGAGACCCAGTACTTC